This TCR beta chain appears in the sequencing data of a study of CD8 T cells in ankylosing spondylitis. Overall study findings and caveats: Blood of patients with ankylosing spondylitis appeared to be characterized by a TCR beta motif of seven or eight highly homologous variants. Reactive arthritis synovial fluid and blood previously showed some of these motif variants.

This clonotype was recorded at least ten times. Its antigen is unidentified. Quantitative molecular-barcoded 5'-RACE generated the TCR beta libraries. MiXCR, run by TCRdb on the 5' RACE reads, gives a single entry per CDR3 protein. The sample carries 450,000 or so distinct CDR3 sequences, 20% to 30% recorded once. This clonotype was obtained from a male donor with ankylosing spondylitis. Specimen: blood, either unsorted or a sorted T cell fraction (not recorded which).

The DNA for the CDR3 is TGCAGTGCCACCGTGGCCTCAGGCAATCAGCCCCAGCATTTT. It codes for CSATVASGNQPQHF. V is TRBV20-1 and J is TRBJ1-5; the D is unclear. The length of the CDR3 is 14 residues. CDR1 is DFQATT, CDR2 SNEGSKA, per germline (reference sequence). Trimming shortened V by 6 bases and J by 2 bases, and 14 bases separated the two germline ends.